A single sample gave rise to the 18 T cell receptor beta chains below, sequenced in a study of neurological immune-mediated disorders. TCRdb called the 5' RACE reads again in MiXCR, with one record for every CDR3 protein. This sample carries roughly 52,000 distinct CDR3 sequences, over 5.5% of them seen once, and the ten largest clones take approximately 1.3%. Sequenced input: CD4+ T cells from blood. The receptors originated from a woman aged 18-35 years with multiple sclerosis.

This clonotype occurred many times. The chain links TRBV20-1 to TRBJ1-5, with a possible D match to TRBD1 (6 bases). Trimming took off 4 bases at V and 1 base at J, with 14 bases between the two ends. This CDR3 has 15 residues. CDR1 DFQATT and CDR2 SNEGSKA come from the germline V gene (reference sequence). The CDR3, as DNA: TGCAGTGCTACCCTAGGGGGTATGAGCAATCAGCCCCAGCATTTT. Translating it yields CSATLGGMSNQPQHF.

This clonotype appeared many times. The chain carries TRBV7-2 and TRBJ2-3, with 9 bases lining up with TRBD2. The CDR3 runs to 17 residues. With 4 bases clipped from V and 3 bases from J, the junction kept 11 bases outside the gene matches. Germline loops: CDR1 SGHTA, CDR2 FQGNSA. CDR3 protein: CASSYQAGGGITDTQYF. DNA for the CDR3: TGTGCCAGCAGCTATCAAGCGGGAGGTGGTATAACAGATACGCAGTATTTT. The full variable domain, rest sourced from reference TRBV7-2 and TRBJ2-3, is GAGVSQSPSNKVTEKGKDVELRCDPISGHTALYWYRQSLGQGLEFLIYFQGNSAPDKSGLPSDRFSAERTGGSVSTLTIQRTQQEDSAVYLCASSYQAGGGITDTQYFGPGTRLTVL.

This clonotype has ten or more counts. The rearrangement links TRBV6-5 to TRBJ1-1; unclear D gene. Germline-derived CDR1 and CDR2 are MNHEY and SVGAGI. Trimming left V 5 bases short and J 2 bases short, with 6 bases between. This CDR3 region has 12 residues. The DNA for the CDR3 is TGTGCCAGCAGTACCAGAAACACTGAAGCTTTCTTT. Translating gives CASSTRNTEAFF.

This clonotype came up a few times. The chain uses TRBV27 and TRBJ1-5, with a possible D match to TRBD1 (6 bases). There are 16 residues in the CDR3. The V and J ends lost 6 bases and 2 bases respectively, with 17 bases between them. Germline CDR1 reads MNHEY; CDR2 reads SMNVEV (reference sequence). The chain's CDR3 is CASRAQGRGGNQPQHF. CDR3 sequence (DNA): TGTGCCAGCAGGGCCCAGGGGAGAGGGGGCAATCAGCCCCAGCATTTT.

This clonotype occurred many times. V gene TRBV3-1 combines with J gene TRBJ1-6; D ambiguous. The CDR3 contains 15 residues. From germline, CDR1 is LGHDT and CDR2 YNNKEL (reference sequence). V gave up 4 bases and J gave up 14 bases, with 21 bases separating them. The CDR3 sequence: CASSRPTGDSMTLHF. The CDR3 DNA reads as TGTGCCAGCAGCCGCCCTACGGGTGACTCTATGACCCTCCACTTT.

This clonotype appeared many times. The CDR3 spells CASSLGLRETQYF. Written as DNA, the CDR3 is TGCGCCAGCAGCTTAGGGCTGCGAGAGACCCAGTACTTC. J is TRBJ2-5 and V is TRBV5-1, with unresolved D. V gave up 2 bases and J gave up 4 bases, with 9 bases separating them. Germline values: CDR1 SGHRS, CDR2 YFSETQ. The CDR3 is 13 residues long.

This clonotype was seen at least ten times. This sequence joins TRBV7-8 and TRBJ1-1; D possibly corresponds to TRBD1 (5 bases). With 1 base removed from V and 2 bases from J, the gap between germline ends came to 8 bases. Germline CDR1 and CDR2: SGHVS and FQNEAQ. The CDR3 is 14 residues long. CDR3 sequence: CASSLDRINTEAFF. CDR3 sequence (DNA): TGTGCCAGCAGCTTAGACAGGATAAACACTGAAGCTTTCTTT.

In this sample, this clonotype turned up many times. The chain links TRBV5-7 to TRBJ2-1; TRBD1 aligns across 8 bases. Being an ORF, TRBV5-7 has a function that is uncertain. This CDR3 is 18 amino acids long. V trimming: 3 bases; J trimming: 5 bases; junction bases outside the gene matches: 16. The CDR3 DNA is TGTGCCAGCAGCTGGGGCTGCAGGGGGCAGTATGTGGACAATGAGCAGTTCTTC. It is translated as CASSWGCRGQYVDNEQFF.

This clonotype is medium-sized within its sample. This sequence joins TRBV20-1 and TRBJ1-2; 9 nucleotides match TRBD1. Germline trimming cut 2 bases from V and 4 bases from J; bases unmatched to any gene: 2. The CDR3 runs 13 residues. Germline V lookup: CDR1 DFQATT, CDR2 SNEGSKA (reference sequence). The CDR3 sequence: CSARRDRVYGYTF. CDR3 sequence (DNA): TGCAGTGCTAGACGGGACAGGGTCTATGGCTACACCTTC.

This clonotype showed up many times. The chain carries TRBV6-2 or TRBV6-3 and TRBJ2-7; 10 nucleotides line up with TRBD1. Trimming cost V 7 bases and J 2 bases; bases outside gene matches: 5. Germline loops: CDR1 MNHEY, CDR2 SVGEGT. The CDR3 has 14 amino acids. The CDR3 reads CASTRGTGAYEQYV. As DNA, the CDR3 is TGTGCCAGCACCCGGGGGACAGGGGCCTACGAGCAGTACGTC.

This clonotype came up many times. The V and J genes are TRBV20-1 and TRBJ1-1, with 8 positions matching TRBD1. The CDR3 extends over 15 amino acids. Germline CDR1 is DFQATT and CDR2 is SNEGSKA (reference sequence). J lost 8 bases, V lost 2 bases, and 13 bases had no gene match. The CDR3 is CSARKTGTGIMEAFF. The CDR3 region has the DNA TGCAGTGCTAGAAAAACCGGGACAGGAATCATGGAAGCTTTCTTT.

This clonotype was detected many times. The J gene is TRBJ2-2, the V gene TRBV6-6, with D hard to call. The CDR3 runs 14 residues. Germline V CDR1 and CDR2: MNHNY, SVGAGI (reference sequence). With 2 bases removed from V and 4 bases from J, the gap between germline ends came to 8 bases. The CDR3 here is CASSYVVVTGELFF. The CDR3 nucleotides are TGTGCCAGCAGTTACGTAGTAGTCACCGGGGAGCTGTTTTTT.

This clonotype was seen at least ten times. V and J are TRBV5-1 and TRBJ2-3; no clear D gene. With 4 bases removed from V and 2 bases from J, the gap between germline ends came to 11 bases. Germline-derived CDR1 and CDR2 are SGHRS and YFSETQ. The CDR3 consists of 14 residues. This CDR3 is CASSPVSATDTQYF. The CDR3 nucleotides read TGCGCCAGCAGCCCGGTTTCGGCCACAGATACGCAGTATTTT.

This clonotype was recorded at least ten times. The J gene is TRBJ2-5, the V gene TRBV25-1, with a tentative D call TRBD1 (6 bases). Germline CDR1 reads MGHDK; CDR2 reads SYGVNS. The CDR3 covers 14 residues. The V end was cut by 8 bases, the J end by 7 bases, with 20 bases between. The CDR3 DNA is TGTGCCAGCCGAGCGACAGGCGCTGGGGGGACCCAGTACTTC. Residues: CASRATGAGGTQYF.

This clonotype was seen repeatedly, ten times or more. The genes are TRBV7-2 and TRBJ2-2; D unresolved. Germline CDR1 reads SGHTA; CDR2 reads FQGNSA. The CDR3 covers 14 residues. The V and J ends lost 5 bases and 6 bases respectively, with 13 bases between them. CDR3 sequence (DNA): TGTGCCAGCAGCCAGAGAACAGACGCCGGGGAGCTGTTTTTT. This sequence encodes CASSQRTDAGELFF. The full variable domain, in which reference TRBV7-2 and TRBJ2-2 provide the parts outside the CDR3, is GAGVSQSPSNKVTEKGKDVELRCDPISGHTALYWYRQSLGQGLEFLIYFQGNSAPDKSGLPSDRFSAERTGGSVSTLTIQRTQQEDSAVYLCASSQRTDAGELFFGEGSRLTVL.

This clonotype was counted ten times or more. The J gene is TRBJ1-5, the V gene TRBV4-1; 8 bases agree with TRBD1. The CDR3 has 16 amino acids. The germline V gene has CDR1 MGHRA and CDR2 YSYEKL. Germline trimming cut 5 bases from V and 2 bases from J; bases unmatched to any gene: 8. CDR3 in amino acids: CASSDGQGGRNQPQHF. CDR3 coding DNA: TGCGCCAGCAGCGACGGACAGGGAGGACGCAATCAGCCCCAGCATTTT.

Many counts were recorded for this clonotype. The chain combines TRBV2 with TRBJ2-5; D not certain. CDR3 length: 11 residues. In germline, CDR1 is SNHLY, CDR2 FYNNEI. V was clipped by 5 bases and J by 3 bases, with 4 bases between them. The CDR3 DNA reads TGTGCCAGCAGTATAAAAGAGACCCAGTACTTC. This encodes CASSIKETQYF.

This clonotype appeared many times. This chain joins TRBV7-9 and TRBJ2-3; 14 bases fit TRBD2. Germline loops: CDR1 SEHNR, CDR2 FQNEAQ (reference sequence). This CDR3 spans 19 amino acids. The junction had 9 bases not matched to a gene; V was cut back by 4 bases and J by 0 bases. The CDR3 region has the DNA TGTGCCAGCAGCTCCCCCGGGACTAGCGGGGGCTCTAGCACAGATACGCAGTATTTT. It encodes CASSSPGTSGGSSTDTQYF. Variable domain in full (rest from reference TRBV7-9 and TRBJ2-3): DTGVSQNPRHKITKRGQNVTFRCDPISEHNRLYWYRQTLGQGPEFLTYFQNEAQLEKSRLLSDRFSAERPKGSFSTLEIQRTEQGDSAMYLCASSSPGTSGGSSTDTQYFGPGTRLTVL.